This T cell receptor (beta chain) was documented in a study of T cell responses to AZD1222 COVID-19 vaccine. Study-wide results and caveats: Repertoire samples came only from after the peak T cell response.

The CDR3 runs to 14 residues. Trimming cost V 2 bases and J 5 bases, with 12 bases left between them. CDR1 is MRHNA, CDR2 SNTAGT, per germline. A word on this clone: Its target is not known.

Generated by immunoSEQ multiplex PCR, the TCRdb table keeps only in-frame clones and is missing some. Of around 110,000 clones listed, about 93% are singletons. Source: peripheral blood, taken 28 days after the second AZD1222 dose. The chain links TRBV6-4 to TRBJ1-2, with D tentatively TRBD1 (6 bases). The TCR sequence derives from an adult who received the AZD1222 COVID-19 vaccine. CDR3 bases: TGTGCCAGCAGTGACAGGGGGGTTCCATATGGCTACACCTTC. As protein: CASSDRGVPYGYTF.